The 12 T cell receptor beta chains listed next were all sequenced from one sample in a study of blood T cell repertoires in COVID-19. TCRdb's table, derived via immunoSEQ multiplex PCR, lists solely in-frame clones and lacks some. The sample gives around 220,000 clones, 84% of which show up once; about 6.6% is in the top ten. Source material: PBMCs or T cells enriched from blood (not recorded which). The receptors here all came from a woman aged 40 to 50 who had recovered from COVID-19.

The rearrangement uses TRBV15 and TRBJ2-1, with 7 nucleotides matching TRBD2. The junction had 12 bases not matched to a gene; V was cut back by 0 bases and J by 7 bases. The CDR3 totals 17 residues. The germline V gene has CDR1 LNHNV and CDR2 YYDKDF (reference sequence). The CDR3 bases are TGTGCCACCAGCAGAGATAGGAGGCCCAGCGGGATGAATGAGCAGTTCTTC. Amino acids: CATSRDRRPSGMNEQFF.

The V call is TRBV14, the J call TRBJ1-2; TRBD1 matches 9 bases. The CDR3 totals 13 residues. Germline V gene data show CDR1 as SGHDN and CDR2 as FVKESK. Losses at the gene ends were 4 bases for V and 6 bases for J; bases not matched to a gene: 3. The CDR3, as DNA: TGTGCCAGCAGCCCCAGGACAGGGGATGGCTACACCTTC. Translating gives CASSPRTGDGYTF.

The V call is TRBV27, the J call TRBJ2-1, with TRBD2 matching over 8 bases. After removal of 3 bases from V and 0 bases from J, the junction contained 13 bases not matched to a gene. This CDR3 has 19 residues. Looked up from germline, CDR1 is MNHEY and CDR2 is SMNVEV (reference sequence). The CDR3 DNA is TGTGCCAGCAGTTTCTTTAGCGGGACATCCCTTAGCTCCTACAATGAGCAGTTCTTC. Protein: CASSFFSGTSLSSYNEQFF.

V usage is TRBV7-2 and J usage is TRBJ2-1; 7 bases map to TRBD1. J gave up 9 bases and V 7 bases, and 15 bases lay outside the gene matches. Looked up from germline, CDR1 is SGHTA and CDR2 is FQGNSA. The CDR3 sequence is 15 residues long. The DNA for the CDR3 is TGTGCCAGCACCCCGTTTACAGGGGCCAGCGGTGAGCAGTTCTTC. Amino acid sequence: CASTPFTGASGEQFF.

This chain uses TRBV3-1 (or the pseudogene TRBV3-2) with TRBJ1-2; perhaps TRBD1 as D (6 bases). Germline CDR1 reads LGHDT; CDR2 reads YNNKEL (reference sequence). This CDR3 spans 14 amino acids. V lost 0 bases and J lost 5, with 10 bases in between. The CDR3 DNA reads TGTGCCAGCAGCCAAGACTGGGGGCGGTATGGCTACACCTTC. Translating gives CASSQDWGRYGYTF.

The rearrangement links TRBV28 to TRBJ1-1; D remains unclear. V was trimmed by 4 bases and J by 4 bases, leaving 13 bases between them. The CDR3 runs 14 residues. Germline V lookup: CDR1 MDHEN, CDR2 SYDVKM. CDR3 nucleotide sequence: TGTGCCAGCAGTTCATCCTACTCGTTCACTGAAGCTTTCTTT. Protein: CASSSSYSFTEAFF.

This clone was seen ten or more times. V and J are TRBV5-6 and TRBJ2-7; unclear D gene. The V end was cut by 0 bases, the J end by 0 bases, with 10 bases between. The CDR3 spans 15 residues. Germline V gene data show CDR1 as SGHDT and CDR2 as YYEEEE. CDR3 DNA: TGTGCCAGCAGCTTGGGCGCCATCCGCTCCTACGAGCAGTACGTC. It encodes CASSLGAIRSYEQYV.

V and J are TRBV18 and TRBJ2-5; 7 bases line up with TRBD1. This CDR3 is built from 14 residues. Germline lookup yields CDR1 KGHSH and CDR2 LQKENI. The trim removed 3 bases at V and 3 bases at J, leaving 4 bases unmatched. The CDR3 bases are TGTGCCAGCTCACCCAACAGGGGTGAAGAGACCCAGTACTTC. The encoded protein is CASSPNRGEETQYF.

J is TRBJ1-1 and V is TRBV7-2; TRBD1 aligns across 8 bases. V dropped 0 bases and J dropped 6; count of bases not matched to a gene: 9. Per germline, CDR1 SGHTA and CDR2 FQGNSA. CDR3 length: 16 residues. CDR3 in DNA: TGTGCCAGCAGCTTAGCGCAGGGGGCCGGGAAGTCTGAAGCTTTCTTT. It translates to CASSLAQGAGKSEAFF.

The rearrangement uses TRBV9 and TRBJ1-5; no clear D. The CDR3 is 15 amino acids. Germline V gene data show CDR1 as SGDLS and CDR2 as YYNGEE. V was clipped by 0 bases and J by 7 bases, with 14 bases between them. Here the CDR3 DNA reads TGTGCCAGCAGCGTAGGTGTATCTGCGAGCCAGCCCCAGCATTTT. Its translation is CASSVGVSASQPQHF.

This clone has a single count. The chain uses TRBV7-8 and TRBJ1-5; TRBD1 aligns across 7 bases. Germline trimming cut 4 bases from V and 0 bases from J; bases unmatched to any gene: 12. The germline V gene has CDR1 SGHVS and CDR2 FQNEAQ. This CDR3 comprises 18 residues. In DNA, the CDR3 is TGTGCCAGCAGCTCCGCCCTCAACAGGGGACCTAGCAATCAGCCCCAGCATTTT. The encoded protein is CASSSALNRGPSNQPQHF.

This clone was counted a few times. The CDR3 sequence: CSVGRADEAFF. Here the CDR3 DNA reads TGCAGCGTTGGGAGGGCAGATGAAGCTTTCTTT. The V call is TRBV29-1, the J call TRBJ1-1; D gene ambiguous. Germline-derived CDR1 and CDR2 are SQVTM and ANQGSEA. The V end was cut by 4 bases, the J end by 7 bases, with 10 bases between. The CDR3 consists of 11 residues. Full variable domain (outside the CDR3, taken from reference TRBV29-1 and TRBJ1-1): SAVISQKPSRDICQRGTSLTIQCQVDSQVTMMFWYRQQPGQSLTLIATANQGSEATYESGFVIDKFPISRPNLTFSTLTVSNMSPEDSSIYLCSVGRADEAFFGQGTRLTVV.